Shown below are 19 T cell receptor beta chains from a single sample sequenced in a study of beta chain features in type 1 diabetes (dated 2018 in TCRdb). Their antigen targets remain unknown. Overall results and qualifications from the work: Type 1 diabetes patients showed a moderate but significant shortening of TCRB CDR3 length in all four CD4+ subsets.

Preparation of the library involved the immunoSEQ multiplex PCR assay. All of the isolated RNA was reverse transcribed with the High Capacity cDNA Reverse Transcription Kit, so expressed TCRB transcripts were sequenced. The table was pulled from immuneACCESS by TCRdb, which kept in-frame rearrangements only. Such tables lose some clones; where checked, under half of the loss comes from unresolved V genes, and the rest has no known cause. Present in this sample are tens of thousands of clones, 66% of which were seen just once. The ten largest clones take up roughly 2.2% of the sample. The specimen sequenced was Tregs from blood. Read against the paper, the sample's cell subset or site label means: regulatory CD4+ T cells. Receptors were obtained from a woman in her late teens or twenties with type 1 diabetes.

The V gene is TRBV29-1, the J gene TRBJ1-4; D may be TRBD1 (5 bases). In germline, CDR1 is SQVTM, CDR2 ANQGSEA. The CDR3 runs 12 residues. The germline V and J ends were trimmed by 7 bases and 3 bases, with 9 bases remaining between them. The CDR3 DNA reads as TGCAGCGGGGGGGGAGCTAATGAAAAACTGTTTTTT. This encodes CSGGGANEKLFF.

This clone was seen only a few times. The gene calls are TRBV5-4 and TRBJ2-3; weak D call: TRBD2 (5 bases). V was pared by 0 bases and J by 2 bases, with 7 bases between. Germline V CDR1 and CDR2: SGHNT, YYREEE (reference sequence). This CDR3 has 14 residues. In DNA, the CDR3 is TGTGCCAGCAGCTTGGGACTACCCACAGATACGCAGTATTTT. This codes for CASSLGLPTDTQYF. Drawing the rest from reference TRBV5-4 and TRBJ2-3, the complete variable domain is ETGVTQSPTHLIKTRGQQVTLRCSSQSGHNTVSWYQQALGQGPQFIFQYYREEENGRGNFPPRFSGLQFPNYSSELNVNALELDDSALYLCASSLGLPTDTQYFGPGTRLTVL.

V usage is TRBV6-4 and J usage is TRBJ1-1, with a possible D match to TRBD1 (6 bases). Germline values: CDR1 MRHNA, CDR2 SNTAGT. V lost 6 bases, J lost 0 bases, and 11 bases lay in between. This CDR3 has 14 residues. The CDR3 here is CASSLTGLNTEAFF. The CDR3 bases are TGTGCCAGCAGCCTGACAGGATTGAACACTGAAGCTTTCTTT.

The chain combines TRBV7-8 with TRBJ2-5; 11 nucleotides line up with TRBD2. This CDR3 spans 16 amino acids. V lost 5 bases, J lost 5 bases, and 10 bases stayed unmatched. Germline V gives CDR1 SGHVS, CDR2 FQNEAQ. CDR3 bases: TGTGCCAGCAGCGCCACTAGCGGGGGCGGCTGGGAGACCCAGTACTTC. Translated: CASSATSGGGWETQYF.

This clone has a handful of counts. This rearrangement joins TRBV20-1 to TRBJ1-3; unclear D gene. CDR1 is DFQATT and CDR2 is SNEGSKA in the germline V gene (reference sequence). V was shortened by 6 bases and J by 2 bases, with 5 bases between the two germline ends. This CDR3 contains 11 residues. CDR3 sequence: CSARAGNTIYF. For the CDR3, the DNA is TGCAGTGCCCGGGCTGGAAACACCATATATTTT.

This clone was detected only a few times. This chain uses TRBV28 with TRBJ2-7, with 8 positions matching TRBD1. V lost 6 bases to trimming and J lost 0 bases; unmatched junction nucleotides: 4. The CDR3 has 14 residues. Per the germline V gene, CDR1 is MDHEN and CDR2 is SYDVKM. CDR3 sequence reads: CASRDRVPSYEQYF. CDR3 bases: TGTGCCAGCAGGGACAGGGTTCCCTCCTACGAGCAGTACTTC.

V gene TRBV2 combines with J gene TRBJ1-5; 9 nucleotides agree with TRBD1. V lost 6 bases and J lost 0; bases outside the gene matches: 3. This CDR3 is built from 15 residues. Germline CDR1 is SNHLY and CDR2 is FYNNEI. The CDR3, as DNA: TGTGCCAGCAGGGGGACAGGGACTAGCAATCAGCCCCAGCATTTT. It specifies CASRGTGTSNQPQHF.

This rearrangement joins TRBV28 to TRBJ1-5; D perhaps matches TRBD1 (5 bases). The V end lost 6 bases, the J end lost 2 bases, and 17 bases lay between the germline ends. This CDR3 is built from 16 residues. Germline-derived CDR1 and CDR2 are MDHEN and SYDVKM. DNA of the CDR3: TGTGCCAGCAGCCCTGGGACTTGGAGGGGCAATCAGCCCCAGCATTTT. Amino acid sequence: CASSPGTWRGNQPQHF. Filled out from reference TRBV28 and TRBJ1-5, the complete variable domain reads DVKVTQSSRYLVKRTGEKVFLECVQDMDHENMFWYRQDPGLGLRLIYFSYDVKMKEKGDIPEGYSVSREKKERFSLILESASTNQTSMYLCASSPGTWRGNQPQHFGDGTRLSIL.

This rearrangement joins TRBV5-4 to TRBJ2-1; 14 nucleotides line up with TRBD2. Germline V gene lookup returns CDR1 SGHNT and CDR2 YYREEE (reference sequence). Germline trimming cut 4 bases from V and 6 bases from J; bases unmatched to any gene: 9. The length of the CDR3 is 17 residues. This CDR3 is CASSPSATSGRGNEQFF. The CDR3, as DNA: TGTGCCAGCAGCCCCTCAGCGACTAGCGGGAGGGGCAATGAGCAGTTCTTC.

This clone was recorded a few times. V gene TRBV10-3 combines with J gene TRBJ1-1; 7 bases agree with TRBD1. This CDR3 has 13 amino acids. CDR1 ENHRY and CDR2 SYGVKD come from the germline V gene. J gave up 1 base and V 11 bases, and 7 bases lay outside the gene matches. Written as DNA, the CDR3 is TGTGCCGCGGATACAGGGGCGAACACTGAAGCTTTCTTT. Protein sequence: CAADTGANTEAFF.

This clone was picked up one time. The chain carries TRBV7-2 and TRBJ1-2; weak D call: TRBD1 (5 bases). This CDR3 is built from 12 residues. Germline V lookup: CDR1 SGHTA, CDR2 FQGNSA. The V and J ends lost 5 bases and 7 bases respectively, with 11 bases between them. The CDR3: CASSIGGGGYTF. CDR3 sequence (DNA): TGTGCCAGCAGCATTGGCGGGGGTGGCTACACCTTC.

This chain uses TRBV27 with TRBJ2-7, with 9 bases lining up with TRBD1. V shed 4 bases and J 1 base; nucleotides not matched to a gene: 5. The CDR3 has 15 amino acids. Germline CDR1 is MNHEY and CDR2 is SMNVEV (reference sequence). CDR3 sequence reads: CASSWTGTGSYEQYF. Here the CDR3 DNA reads TGTGCCAGCAGTTGGACTGGGACAGGGTCCTACGAGCAGTACTTC.

This clone was counted a few times. CDR3 sequence: CASSQASGSYNEQFF. The CDR3 DNA sequence: TGTGCCAGCAGTCAAGCTAGCGGGAGCTACAATGAGCAGTTCTTC. The V gene is TRBV7-3, the J gene TRBJ2-1; 10 bases are a match to TRBD2. CDR3 length equals 15 residues. V was clipped by 6 bases and J by 3 bases; unmatched bases: 5. Germline V lookup: CDR1 SGHTA, CDR2 FQGTGA.

The chain links TRBV5-1 to TRBJ1-2; D unresolved. This CDR3 has 13 residues. Looked up from germline, CDR1 is SGHRS and CDR2 is YFSETQ. Trimming took 2 bases from V and 4 from J, leaving 9 bases between them. Here the CDR3 DNA reads TGCGCCAGCAGCTTTACCCTAGGCTATGGCTACACCTTC. Translation: CASSFTLGYGYTF. The full variable domain, rest sourced from reference TRBV5-1 and TRBJ1-2, is KAGVTQTPRYLIKTRGQQVTLSCSPISGHRSVSWYQQTPGQGLQFLFEYFSETQRNKGNFPGRFSGRQFSNSRSEMNVSTLELGDSALYLCASSFTLGYGYTFGSGTRLTVV.

This clone came up once. The chain recombines TRBV5-5 with TRBJ1-2; TRBD1 matches 7 bases. Germline trimming cut 0 bases from V and 4 bases from J; bases unmatched to any gene: 3. This CDR3 comprises 14 residues. The germline CDR1 and CDR2 sequences are SGHKS and YYEKEE (reference sequence). The CDR3 spells CASSLGGGGYGYTF. CDR3 DNA: TGTGCCAGCAGCTTGGGAGGGGGCGGCTATGGCTACACCTTC.

The chain uses TRBV27 and TRBJ2-2; TRBD1 agrees at 7 bases. Germline V gene sequence: CDR1 MNHEY, CDR2 SMNVEV (reference sequence). This CDR3 region has 15 residues. The ends lost 6 bases at V and 0 bases at J; junction bases unmatched: 4. This CDR3 reads CASRGQSTNTGELFF. The CDR3, as DNA: TGTGCCAGCAGGGGACAGAGTACGAACACCGGGGAGCTGTTTTTT.

The rearrangement joins TRBV29-1 to TRBJ1-5; D is possibly TRBD1 (6 bases). The CDR3 sequence is 14 residues long. Germline V CDR1 and CDR2: SQVTM, ANQGSEA. V was trimmed by 6 bases and J by 4 bases, leaving 16 bases between them. DNA of the CDR3: TGCAGCGTCGCCACTTTAGGGGGAAATCAGCCCCAGCATTTT. Translating gives CSVATLGGNQPQHF.

Remarks on this clone: In the same sample, other DNA sequences code for this CDR3. V is TRBV7-2 and J is TRBJ1-5, with a weak D call TRBD1 (6 bases). The CDR3 length is 14 residues. From germline, CDR1 is SGHTA and CDR2 FQGNSA. Trimming removed 2 bases at V and 2 bases at J, with 7 bases between. The CDR3 here is CASSLRQGNQPQHF. The CDR3 DNA follows: TGTGCCAGCAGCTTACGACAGGGCAATCAGCCCCAGCATTTT. Complete variable domain (other parts from reference TRBV7-2 and TRBJ1-5): GAGVSQSPSNKVTEKGKDVELRCDPISGHTALYWYRQSLGQGLEFLIYFQGNSAPDKSGLPSDRFSAERTGGSVSTLTIQRTQQEDSAVYLCASSLRQGNQPQHFGDGTRLSIL.

The chain recombines TRBV28 with TRBJ2-7, with 8 nucleotides matching TRBD2. J was trimmed by 3 bases and V by 4 bases; bases with no gene match: 5. The germline CDR1 and CDR2 sequences are MDHEN and SYDVKM. The CDR3 runs to 14 residues. The CDR3 nucleotides read TGTGCCAGCAGTTACGGGAGGGCCGTCTACGAGCAGTACTTC. It translates to CASSYGRAVYEQYF. Combining the CDR3 with reference TRBV28 and TRBJ2-7 gives the whole variable domain DVKVTQSSRYLVKRTGEKVFLECVQDMDHENMFWYRQDPGLGLRLIYFSYDVKMKEKGDIPEGYSVSREKKERFSLILESASTNQTSMYLCASSYGRAVYEQYFGPGTRLTVT.